The 25 T cell receptor beta chains in this list originate from one sample, sequenced in a study of metastatic and nonmetastatic thyroid tumors. TCRdb re-called clones from the PCR reads using MiXCR. The sample contains about 21,000 clones, 25% to 30% of which appear only once. No patient received treatment before thyroid surgery. The specimen sequenced was blood. Receptors were obtained from a female donor with papillary thyroid cancer or a benign thyroid nodule (not recorded which). Some clones in this sample may be carry-over from other donors' samples.

In its sample, this clone was seen a few times. The chain employs TRBV6-2 or TRBV6-3 and TRBJ1-2, with a tentative D call TRBD1 (5 bases). Germline V gene sequence: CDR1 MNHEY, CDR2 SVGEGT. V shed 2 bases and J shed 0 bases, with 10 bases lying between them. The CDR3 loop spans 15 amino acids. The CDR3 region is CASSYPTGANYGYTF. Here the CDR3 DNA reads TGTGCCAGCAGTTACCCGACGGGGGCTAACTATGGCTACACCTTC.

The chain is built from TRBV7-3 and TRBJ2-2; 7 bases match TRBD1. Germline V gene lookup returns CDR1 SGHTA and CDR2 FQGTGA. The CDR3 is 16 amino acids. Trimming removed 4 bases from V and 0 bases from J; junction bases left unmatched: 5. This chain's CDR3 is CASSSTGAPNTGELFF. The CDR3 DNA reads TGTGCCAGCAGCTCCACAGGGGCCCCGAACACCGGGGAGCTGTTTTTT.

The CDR3 loop reads CSARWAGADTQYF. In nucleotides, the CDR3 is TGCAGTGCTAGATGGGCGGGAGCAGATACGCAGTATTTT. The V call is TRBV20-1, the J call TRBJ2-3, with 7 bases lining up with TRBD2. The CDR3 has 13 residues. Germline CDR1 reads DFQATT; CDR2 reads SNEGSKA (reference sequence). Unmatched junction bases numbered 3, after V lost 2 bases and J lost 4 bases.

V and J are TRBV5-1 and TRBJ2-7, with 11 bases fitting TRBD2. CDR1 SGHRS and CDR2 YFSETQ come from the germline V gene. V lost 1 base, J lost 6 bases, and 0 bases stayed unmatched. The CDR3 contains 13 residues. The DNA of the CDR3 is TGCGCCAGCAGCTTGACTAGCGGGAGCGAGCAGTACTTC. This translates into CASSLTSGSEQYF.

This chain connects TRBV4-2 to TRBJ2-3, with no clear D. The CDR3 has 15 amino acids. Deletions cut 2 bases from V and 0 bases from J, with 9 bases between. From germline, CDR1 is LGHNA and CDR2 YNFKEQ. This CDR3 reads CASSQIGWSTDTQYF. As DNA, the CDR3 is TGTGCCAGCAGCCAAATAGGGTGGAGCACAGATACGCAGTATTTT.

This clone is labeled as medium-sized. This sequence joins TRBV6-4 and TRBJ2-1; D tentatively fits TRBD1 or TRBD2 (5 bases each). The V and J ends lost 4 bases and 4 bases respectively, with 11 bases between them. Germline V CDR1 and CDR2: MRHNA, SNTAGT. The CDR3 is 14 residues long. The CDR3 is CASSGSEGYNEQFF. CDR3 nucleotide sequence: TGTGCCAGCAGTGGGTCCGAGGGGTACAATGAGCAGTTCTTC.

This clone was seen repeatedly, ten times or more. This rearrangement joins TRBV18 to TRBJ2-1, with D perhaps matching TRBD2 (5 bases). The CDR3 length is 12 residues. Germline lookup yields CDR1 KGHSH and CDR2 LQKENI. The V end lost 4 bases, the J end lost 7 bases, and 8 bases lay between the germline ends. CDR3 loop: CASSLKRNEQFF. Written as DNA, the CDR3 is TGTGCCAGCTCACTAAAGCGGAATGAGCAGTTCTTC.

V usage is TRBV20-1 and J usage is TRBJ1-6; no clear D. The CDR3 covers 14 residues. V was pared by 2 bases and J by 5 bases, with 10 bases between. Germline loops: CDR1 DFQATT, CDR2 SNEGSKA (reference sequence). The DNA for the CDR3 is TGCAGTGCTAGACTTACGGAAAATAATTCACCCCTCCACTTT. Protein sequence: CSARLTENNSPLHF.

This clone has only a few counts. One end of the junction fails to match germline, which may point to a read error. The chain couples TRBV27 to TRBJ2-7; weak D call: TRBD1 (6 bases). Looked up from germline, CDR1 is MNHEY and CDR2 is SMNVEV (reference sequence). CDR3 length: 13 amino acids. The DNA of the CDR3 is TGTGCCATCAGTTTCGTGACAGGCTACGAGCAGTACTTC. It codes for CAISFVTGYEQYF.

The rearrangement joins TRBV11-2 to TRBJ2-7; no definite D call. Germline V gene sequence: CDR1 SGHAT, CDR2 FQNNGV. This CDR3 comprises 13 residues. V lost 5 bases, J lost 5 bases, and 13 bases lay in between. The CDR3: CASSPSSAHEQYF. Written as DNA, the CDR3 is TGTGCCAGCAGCCCAAGTTCGGCCCACGAGCAGTACTTC.

This clone was counted at least ten times. This sequence joins TRBV12-5 and TRBJ2-3; D may be TRBD2 (5 bases). CDR3 length: 16 amino acids. V was clipped by 0 bases and J by 6 bases, with 16 bases between them. Germline CDR1 is LGHNT and CDR2 is FRNRAP. Here the CDR3 reads CASGLVLTGIGDTQYF. Here the CDR3 DNA reads TGTGCTAGTGGTTTGGTACTAACGGGAATTGGGGATACGCAGTATTTT.

In regard to this clone: The junction shows a germline mismatch at one end, possibly a read error. Other DNA sequences in this sample translate to the same CDR3. The chain has TRBV20-1 and TRBJ2-7; TRBD2 might be the D (6 bases). Germline CDR1 reads DFQATT; CDR2 reads SNEGSKA (reference sequence). The CDR3 extends over 15 amino acids. This CDR3 reads CSARGDGGESYEQCF. The DNA for the CDR3 is TGCAGTGCTAGAGGGGACGGGGGTGAATCATACGAGCAGTGCTTC.

To note about this clone: Being one base from a much bigger clone, this may be a read error. V usage is TRBV5-6 and J usage is TRBJ1-2; the D gene is possibly TRBD1 (6 bases). Germline V lookup: CDR1 SGHDT, CDR2 YYEEEE. CDR3 length: 14 amino acids. Here the CDR3 DNA reads TGTGCCAGCGGCTTGGTGGACAGAAGCTATGGCTACACCTTC. It codes for CASGLVDRSYGYTF. The entire variable domain, with the rest obtained from reference TRBV5-6 and TRBJ1-2, is as follows: DAGVTQSPTHLIKTRGQQVTLRCSPKSGHDTVSWYQQALGQGPQFIFQYYEEEERQRGNFPDRFSGHQFPNYSSELNVNALLLGDSALYLCASGLVDRSYGYTFGSGTRLTVV.

This chain uses TRBV6-5 with TRBJ2-7; no reliable D call. V was shortened by 2 bases and J by 2 bases, with 13 bases between the two germline ends. The CDR3 totals 15 residues. Looked up from germline, CDR1 is MNHEY and CDR2 is SVGAGI. CDR3 region: CASSYRWYRPYEQYF. CDR3 coding DNA: TGTGCCAGCAGTTACCGGTGGTACAGACCCTACGAGCAGTACTTC.

This clone was seen at least ten times. The V gene is TRBV7-8, the J gene TRBJ2-3; TRBD2 aligns across 14 bases. V shed 5 bases, J shed 2 bases, and the junction held 9 bases outside the gene matches. This CDR3 region has 18 residues. The V gene's germline CDR1 is SGHVS and CDR2 FQNEAQ. The CDR3 loop is CASSPPRLAGGLTDTQYF. The CDR3 coding sequence is TGTGCCAGCAGCCCCCCCCGACTAGCGGGAGGGCTCACAGATACGCAGTATTTT.

This rearrangement joins TRBV2 to TRBJ2-3, with D uncertain. Trimming removed 2 bases from V and 0 bases from J, with 9 bases in between. The CDR3 length is 15 residues. CDR1 is SNHLY and CDR2 is FYNNEI in the germline V gene. The CDR3 DNA sequence: TGTGCCAGCAGTGAATCGGGCAGTAGCACAGATACGCAGTATTTT. This translates into CASSESGSSTDTQYF.

The chain carries TRBV30 and TRBJ2-2; maybe TRBD2 (5 bases). Germline V gives CDR1 GTSNPN, CDR2 SVGIG (reference sequence). V was trimmed by 3 bases and J by 1 base, leaving 12 bases between them. The CDR3 covers 15 residues. The CDR3, as DNA: TGTGCCTGGAGCCAATCCGGGATGAACACCGGGGAGCTGTTTTTT. The encoded protein is CAWSQSGMNTGELFF.

J is TRBJ2-3 and V is TRBV30; a possible D gene is TRBD2 (6 bases). The germline V gene has CDR1 GTSNPN and CDR2 SVGIG (reference sequence). Trimming took off 0 bases at V and 6 bases at J, with 19 bases between the two ends. The CDR3 covers 16 residues. CDR3 in DNA: TGTGCCTGGAGTGTATTGGATTCTGGAGCGGGTGATACGCAGTATTTT. Encoded protein: CAWSVLDSGAGDTQYF.

Many counts were recorded for this clone. The chain couples TRBV7-2 to TRBJ2-5; D tentatively fits TRBD1 or TRBD2 (5 bases each). V was clipped by 4 bases and J by 3 bases, with 21 bases between them. The CDR3 contains 17 residues. Germline assignment: CDR1 SGHTA and CDR2 FQGNSA. The CDR3 loop reads CASSYNVRSRGEETQYF. The CDR3 coding sequence is TGTGCCAGCAGCTACAATGTACGGAGCCGAGGGGAAGAGACCCAGTACTTC.

This clone is deemed medium-sized. The V and J genes are TRBV2 and TRBJ2-7; 8 bases map to TRBD2. From germline, CDR1 is SNHLY and CDR2 FYNNEI. CDR3 length: 14 residues. Losses at the gene ends were 8 bases for V and 6 bases for J; bases not matched to a gene: 12. The CDR3 DNA reads as TGTGCCAGCGTTAGCGGGACCTCGCCCCCCGAGCAGTACTTC. This translates into CASVSGTSPPEQYF.

As regards this clone: The junction does not match germline at one end; this may be a read error. V usage is TRBV30 and J usage is TRBJ1-1; weak D call: TRBD1 (5 bases). The CDR3 is 16 amino acids. The V gene's germline CDR1 is GTSNPN and CDR2 SVGIG (reference sequence). Here the CDR3 DNA reads TGTGCCTGGAGTGTACGGTGGGGGGGTATGAGTACTGAAGCCTTCTTT. Encoded protein: CAWSVRWGGMSTEAFF.

This clone qualifies as medium-sized (0.01 to 0.1%). The chain uses TRBV20-1 and TRBJ1-2; D is uncertain. This CDR3 is 13 amino acids long. From germline, CDR1 is DFQATT and CDR2 SNEGSKA (reference sequence). Between the trimmed V and J ends, which lost 4 bases and 2 bases, there was a span of 11 bases. In nucleotides, the CDR3 is TGCAGTGCTATGGGAGGGAGCAACTATGGCTACACCTTC. This codes for CSAMGGSNYGYTF.

J is TRBJ2-4 and V is TRBV7-2, with 7 nucleotides matching TRBD1. The CDR3 consists of 15 residues. Trimming at V came to 1 base and at J to 3 bases, leaving 3 bases not matched to a gene. The V gene's germline CDR1 is SGHTA and CDR2 FQGNSA. Written as DNA, the CDR3 is TGTGCCAGCAGCTTAGGGCAGGGGGTCAAAAACATTCAGTACTTC. This sequence encodes CASSLGQGVKNIQYF. Drawing the rest from reference TRBV7-2 and TRBJ2-4, the complete variable domain is GAGVSQSPSNKVTEKGKDVELRCDPISGHTALYWYRQSLGQGLEFLIYFQGNSAPDKSGLPSDRFSAERTGGSVSTLTIQRTQQEDSAVYLCASSLGQGVKNIQYFGAGTRLSVL.

The chain links TRBV7-9 to TRBJ2-7, with D unclear. The V end lost 8 bases, the J end lost 4 bases, and 12 bases lay between the germline ends. The CDR3 contains 12 residues. CDR1 and CDR2 (germline): SEHNR, FQNEAQ (reference sequence). The CDR3 nucleotides read TGTGCCAGCGTCCAATGGGTATACGAGCAGTACTTC. Amino acid sequence: CASVQWVYEQYF.

Judged by abundance, this clone is medium-sized (0.01 to 0.1%). V is TRBV6-1 and J is TRBJ1-5, with 9 bases fitting TRBD1. V trimming: 3 bases; J trimming: 6 bases; junction bases outside the gene matches: 6. Germline V gene data show CDR1 as MNHNS and CDR2 as SASEGT. The CDR3 sequence is 15 residues long. The CDR3 nucleotides are TGTGCCAGCAGTGAGATAGGGACAGGGCTTCAGCCCCAGCATTTT. Amino acids: CASSEIGTGLQPQHF.